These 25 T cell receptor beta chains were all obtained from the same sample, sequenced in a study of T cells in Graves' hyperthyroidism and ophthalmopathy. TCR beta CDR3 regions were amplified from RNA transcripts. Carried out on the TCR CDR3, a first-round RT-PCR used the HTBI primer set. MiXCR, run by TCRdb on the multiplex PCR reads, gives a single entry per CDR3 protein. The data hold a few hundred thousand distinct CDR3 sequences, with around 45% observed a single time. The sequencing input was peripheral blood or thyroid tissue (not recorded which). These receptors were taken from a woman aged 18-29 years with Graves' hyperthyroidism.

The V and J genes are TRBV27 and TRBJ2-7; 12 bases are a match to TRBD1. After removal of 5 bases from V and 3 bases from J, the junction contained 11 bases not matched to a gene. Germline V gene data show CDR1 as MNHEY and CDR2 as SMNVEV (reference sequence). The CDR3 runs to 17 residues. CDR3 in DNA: TGTGCCAGCAGTGTCTCCGGGACAGGGGGCCTTTTCTACGAGCAGTACTTC. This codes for CASSVSGTGGLFYEQYF.

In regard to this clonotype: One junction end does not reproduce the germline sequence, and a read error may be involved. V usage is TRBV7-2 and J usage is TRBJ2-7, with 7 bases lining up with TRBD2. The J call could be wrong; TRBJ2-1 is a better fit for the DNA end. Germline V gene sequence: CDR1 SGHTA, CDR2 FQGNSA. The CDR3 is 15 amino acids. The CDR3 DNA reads TGCGCCAGCAGCCAGGGACTAACCCATTTCGATGAGCAGTTCTTC. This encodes CASSQGLTHFDEQFF.

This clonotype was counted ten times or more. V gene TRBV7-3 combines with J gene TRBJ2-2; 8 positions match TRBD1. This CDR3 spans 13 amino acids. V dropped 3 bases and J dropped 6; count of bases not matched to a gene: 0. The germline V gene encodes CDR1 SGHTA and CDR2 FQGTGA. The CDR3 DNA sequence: TGTGCCAGCAGCTTGGACAGGGCCGGGGAGCTGTTTTTT. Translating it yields CASSLDRAGELFF.

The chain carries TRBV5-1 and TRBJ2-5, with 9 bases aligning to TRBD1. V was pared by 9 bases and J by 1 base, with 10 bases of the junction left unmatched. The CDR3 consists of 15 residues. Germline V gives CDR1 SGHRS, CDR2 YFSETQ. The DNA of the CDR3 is TGCGCCACGAAGCTTGGGACAGGGCCCCAAGAGACCCAGTACTTC. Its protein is CATKLGTGPQETQYF.

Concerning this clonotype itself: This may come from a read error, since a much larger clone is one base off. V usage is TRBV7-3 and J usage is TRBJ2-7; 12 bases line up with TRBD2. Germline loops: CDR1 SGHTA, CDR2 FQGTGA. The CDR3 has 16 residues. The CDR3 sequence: CAISSSGRASWYEQYF. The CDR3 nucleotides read TGTGCCATCAGCTCTAGCGGGAGGGCCAGTTGGTACGAGCAGTACTTC.

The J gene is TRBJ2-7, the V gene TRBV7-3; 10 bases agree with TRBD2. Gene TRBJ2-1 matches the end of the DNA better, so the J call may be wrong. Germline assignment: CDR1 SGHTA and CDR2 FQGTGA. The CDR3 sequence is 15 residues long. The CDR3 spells CASSSGLAPENEQFF. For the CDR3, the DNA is TGTGCCAGCAGCTCGGGACTAGCGCCAGAGAATGAGCAGTTCTTC.

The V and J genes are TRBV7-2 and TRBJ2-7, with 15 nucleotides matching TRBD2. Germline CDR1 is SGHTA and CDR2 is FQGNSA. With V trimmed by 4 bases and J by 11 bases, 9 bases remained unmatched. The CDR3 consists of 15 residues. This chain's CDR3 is CASSSPGLAGGDKYF. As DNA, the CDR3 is TGTGCCAGCAGCTCCCCCGGACTAGCGGGAGGGGATAAGTACTTC.

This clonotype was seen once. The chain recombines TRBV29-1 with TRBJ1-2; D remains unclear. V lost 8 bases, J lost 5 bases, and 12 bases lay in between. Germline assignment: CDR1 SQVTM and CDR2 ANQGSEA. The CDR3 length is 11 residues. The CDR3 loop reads CSLLAGYGYTF. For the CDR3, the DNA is TGCAGCTTATTGGCGGGGTATGGCTACACCTTC.

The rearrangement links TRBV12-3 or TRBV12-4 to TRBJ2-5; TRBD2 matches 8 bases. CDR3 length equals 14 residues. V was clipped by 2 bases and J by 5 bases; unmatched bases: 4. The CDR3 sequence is CASSLSAGVETQYF. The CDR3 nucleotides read TGTGCCAGCAGTTTATCAGCGGGAGTTGAGACCCAGTACTTC.

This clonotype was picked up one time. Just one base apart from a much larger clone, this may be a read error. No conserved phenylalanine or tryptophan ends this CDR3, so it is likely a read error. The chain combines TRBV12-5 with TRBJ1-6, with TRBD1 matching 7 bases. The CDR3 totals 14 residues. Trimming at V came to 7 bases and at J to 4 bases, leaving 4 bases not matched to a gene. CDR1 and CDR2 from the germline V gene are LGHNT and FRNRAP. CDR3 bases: TGTGCTAGTGTTCGGGACAGTTATAATTCACCCCTCCACTCT. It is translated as CASVRDSYNSPLHS.

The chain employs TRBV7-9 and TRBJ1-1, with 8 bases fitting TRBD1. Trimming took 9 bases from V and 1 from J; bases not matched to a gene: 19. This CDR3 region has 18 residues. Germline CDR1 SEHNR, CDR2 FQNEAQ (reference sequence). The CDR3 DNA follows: TGTGCCAGTCAACTGTCGGGACAGGTATCATTTGGGAACACTGAAGCTTTCTTT. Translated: CASQLSGQVSFGNTEAFF.

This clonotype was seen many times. Here the CDR3 DNA reads TGTGCCAGCAGTTCAGTTAGTAGTACCTACGAGCAGTACTTC. This translates into CASSSVSSTYEQYF. The chain combines TRBV12-3 or TRBV12-4 with TRBJ2-7; D unclear. V was clipped by 4 bases and J by 2 bases, with 12 bases between them. The length of the CDR3 is 14 residues.

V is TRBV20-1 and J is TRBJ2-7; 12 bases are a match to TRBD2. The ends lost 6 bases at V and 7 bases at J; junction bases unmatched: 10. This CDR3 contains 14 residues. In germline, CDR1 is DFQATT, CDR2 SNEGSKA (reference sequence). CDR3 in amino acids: CSAVRLAGANEQYF. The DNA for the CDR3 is TGCAGTGCAGTCCGACTAGCGGGAGCCAATGAGCAGTACTTC.

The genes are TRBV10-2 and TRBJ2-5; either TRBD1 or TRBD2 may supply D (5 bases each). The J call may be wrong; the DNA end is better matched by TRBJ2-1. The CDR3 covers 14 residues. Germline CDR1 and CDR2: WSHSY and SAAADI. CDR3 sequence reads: CASSESGRSNEQFF. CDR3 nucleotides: TGCGCCAGCAGTGAGTCGGGACGGTCCAATGAGCAGTTCTTC.

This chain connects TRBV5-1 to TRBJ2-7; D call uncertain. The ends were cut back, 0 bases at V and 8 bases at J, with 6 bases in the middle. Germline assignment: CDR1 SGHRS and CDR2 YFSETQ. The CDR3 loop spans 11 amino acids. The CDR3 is CASSLADQQYF. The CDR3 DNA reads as TGCGCCAGCAGCTTGGCGGACCAGCAGTACTTC. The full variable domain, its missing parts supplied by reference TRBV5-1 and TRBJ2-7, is KAGVTQTPRYLIKTRGQQVTLSCSPISGHRSVSWYQQTPGQGLQFLFEYFSETQRNKGNFPGRFSGRQFSNSRSEMNVSTLELGDSALYLCASSLADQQYFGPGTRLTVT.

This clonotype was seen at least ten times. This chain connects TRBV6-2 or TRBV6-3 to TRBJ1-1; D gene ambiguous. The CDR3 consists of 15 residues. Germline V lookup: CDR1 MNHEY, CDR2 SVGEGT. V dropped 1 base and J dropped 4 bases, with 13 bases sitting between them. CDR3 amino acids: CASSYFRITGTEAFF. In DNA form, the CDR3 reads TGTGCCAGCAGTTACTTTCGTATAACGGGCACTGAAGCTTTCTTT.

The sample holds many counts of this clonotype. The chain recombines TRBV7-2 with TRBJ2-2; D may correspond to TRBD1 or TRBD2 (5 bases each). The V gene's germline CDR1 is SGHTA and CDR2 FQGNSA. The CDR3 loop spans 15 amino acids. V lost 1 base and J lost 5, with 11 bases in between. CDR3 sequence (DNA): TGTGCCAGCAGCTTAGATCCGGGGCGGACCGGGGAGCTGTTTTTT. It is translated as CASSLDPGRTGELFF.

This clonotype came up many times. The CDR3, as DNA: TGTGCCAGCAGTTTAAGCTCGTCCCTCTATGGCTACACCTTC. This encodes CASSLSSSLYGYTF. V usage is TRBV12-3 or TRBV12-4 and J usage is TRBJ1-2; D not resolved. With 2 bases removed from V and 4 bases from J, the gap between germline ends came to 11 bases. CDR3 length: 14 residues.

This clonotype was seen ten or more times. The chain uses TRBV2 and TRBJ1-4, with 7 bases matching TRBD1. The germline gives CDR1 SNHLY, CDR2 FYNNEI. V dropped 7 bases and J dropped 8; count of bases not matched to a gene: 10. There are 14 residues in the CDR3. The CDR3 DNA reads TGTGCCAGCAATCTCCGGGACAGCGGGGAAAAACTGTTTTTT. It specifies CASNLRDSGEKLFF.

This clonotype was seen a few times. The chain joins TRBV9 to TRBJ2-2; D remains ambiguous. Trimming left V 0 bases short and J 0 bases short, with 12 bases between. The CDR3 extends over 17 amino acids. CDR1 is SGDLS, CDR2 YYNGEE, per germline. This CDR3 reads CASSVELYTANTGELFF. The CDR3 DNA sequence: TGTGCCAGCAGCGTAGAACTATACACCGCGAACACCGGGGAGCTGTTTTTT.

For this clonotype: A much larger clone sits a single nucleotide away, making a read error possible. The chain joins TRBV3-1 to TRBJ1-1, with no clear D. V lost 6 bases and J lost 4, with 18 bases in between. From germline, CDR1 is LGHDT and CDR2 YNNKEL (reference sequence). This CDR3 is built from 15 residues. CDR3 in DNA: TGTGCCAGCAGACTAATCGGACGGGCGAGCACTGAAGCTTTCTTT. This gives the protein CASRLIGRASTEAFF.

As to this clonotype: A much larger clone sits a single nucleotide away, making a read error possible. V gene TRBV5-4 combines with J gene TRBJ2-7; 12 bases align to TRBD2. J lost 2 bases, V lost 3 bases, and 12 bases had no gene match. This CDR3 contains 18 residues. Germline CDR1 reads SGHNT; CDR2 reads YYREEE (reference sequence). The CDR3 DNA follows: TGTGCCAGCAGCTCCGCGGCCGGGACTAGCGGGCAAGCCTACGAGCAGTACTTC. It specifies CASSSAAGTSGQAYEQYF. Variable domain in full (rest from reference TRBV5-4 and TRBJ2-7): ETGVTQSPTHLIKTRGQQVTLRCSSQSGHNTVSWYQQALGQGPQFIFQYYREEENGRGNFPPRFSGLQFPNYSSELNVNALELDDSALYLCASSSAAGTSGQAYEQYFGPGTRLTVT.

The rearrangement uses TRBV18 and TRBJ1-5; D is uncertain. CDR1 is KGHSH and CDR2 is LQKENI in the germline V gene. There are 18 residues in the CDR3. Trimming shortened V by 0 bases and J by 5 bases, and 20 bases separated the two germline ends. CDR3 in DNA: TGTGCCAGCTCACCACCGGGCGAGAAATACGGGTTCGATCAGCCCCAGCATTTT. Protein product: CASSPPGEKYGFDQPQHF. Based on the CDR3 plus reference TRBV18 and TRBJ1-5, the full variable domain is NAGVMQNPRHLVRRRGQEARLRCSPMKGHSHVYWYRQLPEEGLKFMVYLQKENIIDESGMPKERFSAEFPKEGPSILRIQQVVRGDSAAYFCASSPPGEKYGFDQPQHFGDGTRLSIL.

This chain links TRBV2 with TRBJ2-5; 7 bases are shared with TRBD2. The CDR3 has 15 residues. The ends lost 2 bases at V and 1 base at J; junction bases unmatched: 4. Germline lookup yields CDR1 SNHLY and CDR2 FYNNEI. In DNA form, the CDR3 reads TGTGCCAGCAGTGAACGGGCGGGAGCCCAAGAGACCCAGTACTTC. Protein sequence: CASSERAGAQETQYF. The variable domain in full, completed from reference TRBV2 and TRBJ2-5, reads EPEVTQTPSHQVTQMGQEVILRCVPISNHLYFYWYRQILGQKVEFLVSFYNNEISEKSEIFDDQFSVERPDGSNFTLKIRSTKLEDSAMYFCASSERAGAQETQYFGPGTRLLVL.

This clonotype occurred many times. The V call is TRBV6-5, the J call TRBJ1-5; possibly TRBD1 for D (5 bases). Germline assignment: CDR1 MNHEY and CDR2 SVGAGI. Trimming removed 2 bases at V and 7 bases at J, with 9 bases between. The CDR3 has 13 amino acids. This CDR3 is CASSYRDGQPQHF. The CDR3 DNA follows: TGTGCCAGCAGTTACCGGGACGGGCAGCCCCAGCATTTT.